Listed here are 14 T cell receptor beta chains from one sample, sequenced in a study of cytomegalovirus exposure and HLA in healthy donors. PCR used 60 Vbeta primers and 13 Jbeta primers. Using immunoSEQ multiplex PCR, the repertoire was profiled, and TCRdb retains in-frame clones only, with some absent. The table includes over 75,000 clones, around 74% detected once. Sequenced sample: PBMCs. Receptors were obtained from a man in his forties or fifties in good health and CMV-seropositive.

This chain connects TRBV15 to TRBJ1-3; D might be TRBD1 (5 bases). The CDR3 has 13 residues. V gave up 6 bases and J gave up 2 bases, with 8 bases separating them. Germline V lookup: CDR1 LNHNV, CDR2 YYDKDF (reference sequence). The CDR3 nucleotides read TGTGCCACCAGGCAGGGCCCTGGAAACACCATATATTTT. This encodes CATRQGPGNTIYF.

The chain employs TRBV4-3 and TRBJ2-5; D ambiguous. The CDR3 is 15 residues long. The V and J ends lost 1 base and 4 bases respectively, with 13 bases between them. The germline gives CDR1 LGHNA, CDR2 YSLEER. CDR3 amino acids: CASSQVASQRETQYF. In DNA form, the CDR3 reads TGCGCCAGCAGCCAAGTGGCTAGTCAACGAGAGACCCAGTACTTC.

This sequence joins TRBV5-1 and TRBJ1-5; D gene uncertain. Trimming cost V 0 bases and J 7 bases, with 11 bases left between them. The CDR3 has 14 residues. CDR1 is SGHRS and CDR2 is YFSETQ in the germline V gene. The chain's CDR3 is CASSLVGRGQPQHF. In DNA, the CDR3 is TGCGCCAGCAGCTTGGTGGGCCGAGGGCAGCCCCAGCATTTT.

V is TRBV5-1 and J is TRBJ2-1, with D unclear. Germline CDR1 reads SGHRS; CDR2 reads YFSETQ. The CDR3 is 11 residues long. V shed 4 bases and J shed 5 bases, with 4 bases lying between them. CDR3 residues: CASSRDNEQFF. DNA of the CDR3: TGCGCCAGCAGCCGTGACAATGAGCAGTTCTTC.

This clone was detected once. V and J are TRBV9 and TRBJ2-5; 7 positions agree with TRBD1. The V and J ends lost 0 bases and 0 bases, in that order; junction bases with no gene match: 8. The CDR3 is 17 residues long. The V gene's germline CDR1 is SGDLS and CDR2 YYNGEE. The CDR3 spells CASSVGNAGGHQETQYF. DNA of the CDR3: TGTGCCAGCAGCGTAGGGAATGCAGGGGGACACCAAGAGACCCAGTACTTC.

The V call is TRBV7-6, the J call TRBJ2-7; the match to TRBD2 covers 9 bases. The CDR3 length is 16 residues. The V segment lost 6 bases and the J segment 3 bases; nucleotides outside the gene matches: 12. The germline V gene has CDR1 SGHVS and CDR2 FNYEAQ. The CDR3 here is CASSSTTSGRGYEQYF. The CDR3 nucleotides are TGTGCCAGCAGTTCCACGACTAGCGGTAGGGGCTACGAGCAGTACTTC.

This clone was seen a few times. The chain has TRBV28 and TRBJ2-3; TRBD1 matches 8 bases. CDR3 length equals 14 residues. After removal of 6 bases from V and 4 bases from J, the junction contained 6 bases not matched to a gene. Germline CDR1 reads MDHEN; CDR2 reads SYDVKM. CDR3 nucleotides: TGTGCCAGCAGCCCGACAGGGGCCGCAGATACGCAGTATTTT. Its translation is CASSPTGAADTQYF.

This clone was seen a handful of times. The chain recombines TRBV6-5 with TRBJ2-7; maybe TRBD2 (6 bases). V shed 6 bases and J shed 6 bases, with 18 bases lying between them. The CDR3 has 14 amino acids. Germline CDR1 and CDR2: MNHEY and SVGAGI. The CDR3 bases are TGTGCCAGCAGGGAGGTAGGTAGCGGAGGCGAGCAGTACTTC. This codes for CASREVGSGGEQYF.

The V call is TRBV28, the J call TRBJ2-5; D is perhaps TRBD2 (6 bases). Germline loops: CDR1 MDHEN, CDR2 SYDVKM. V was trimmed by 2 bases and J by 7 bases, leaving 14 bases between them. This CDR3 has 14 amino acids. The CDR3 DNA reads as TGTGCCAGCAGTTTAGGTGACCACGGGGGGACCCAGTACTTC. It specifies CASSLGDHGGTQYF.

CDR3: CASSPRVEGNSPLHF. CDR3 in DNA: TGTGCCAGCAGTCCGAGGGTCGAAGGGAATTCACCCCTCCACTTT. The chain recombines TRBV6-5 with TRBJ1-6; no reliable D call. The germline gives CDR1 MNHEY, CDR2 SVGAGI. Deletions cut 5 bases from V and 7 bases from J, with 15 bases between. The CDR3 consists of 15 residues.

This rearrangement joins TRBV18 to TRBJ1-1; the match to TRBD1 covers 7 bases. The CDR3 is 15 amino acids. V dropped 5 bases and J dropped 1; count of bases not matched to a gene: 7. Germline V gene sequence: CDR1 KGHSH, CDR2 LQKENI. This chain's CDR3 is CASSLQGPTNTEAFF. For the CDR3, the DNA is TGTGCCAGCTCATTACAGGGGCCGACGAACACTGAAGCTTTCTTT.

V and J are TRBV9 and TRBJ2-2; TRBD2 is a possible D gene (6 bases). CDR1 and CDR2 from the germline V gene are SGDLS and YYNGEE. This CDR3 has 15 residues. Trimming cost V 4 bases and J 0 bases, with 10 bases left between them. This chain's CDR3 is CASSPGVANTGELFF. As DNA, the CDR3 is TGTGCCAGCAGCCCGGGAGTTGCGAACACCGGGGAGCTGTTTTTT.

This clone was counted only a few times. The V gene is TRBV10-3, the J gene TRBJ1-5; maybe TRBD1 (6 bases). Looked up from germline, CDR1 is ENHRY and CDR2 is SYGVKD. CDR3 length equals 16 residues. The V gene lost 2 bases and the J gene lost 0 bases, with 11 bases spanning the gap. This CDR3 is CAISEGQSYSNQPQHF. CDR3 sequence (DNA): TGTGCCATCAGTGAGGGACAGTCCTATAGCAATCAGCCCCAGCATTTT.

V gene TRBV10-3 combines with J gene TRBJ1-2; 7 nucleotides align to TRBD1. This CDR3 spans 13 amino acids. Trimming cost V 7 bases and J 5 bases; bases outside gene matches: 7. Germline V gene lookup returns CDR1 ENHRY and CDR2 SYGVKD. The CDR3 here is CAIKRTGEYGYTF. CDR3 DNA sequence: TGTGCCATCAAGAGGACAGGTGAATATGGCTACACCTTC.